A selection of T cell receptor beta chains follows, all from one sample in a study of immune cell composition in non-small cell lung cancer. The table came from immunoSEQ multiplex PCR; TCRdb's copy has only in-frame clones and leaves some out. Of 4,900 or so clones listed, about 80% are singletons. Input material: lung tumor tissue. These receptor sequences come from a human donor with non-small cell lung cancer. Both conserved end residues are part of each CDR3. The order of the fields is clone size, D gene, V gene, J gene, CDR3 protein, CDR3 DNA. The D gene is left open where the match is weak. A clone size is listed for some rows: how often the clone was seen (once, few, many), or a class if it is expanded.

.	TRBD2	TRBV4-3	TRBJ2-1	CASSQGTSVDNEQFF	TGCGCCAGCAGCCAAGGGACTAGCGTTGACAATGAGCAGTTCTTC
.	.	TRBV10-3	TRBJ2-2	CAIRDSANTGELFF	TGTGCCATCAGGGACAGCGCGAACACCGGGGAGCTGTTTTTT
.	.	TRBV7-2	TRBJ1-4	CASSFTRDQRRKLFF	TGTGCCAGCAGCTTCACTCGGGATCAAAGGCGAAAACTGTTTTTT
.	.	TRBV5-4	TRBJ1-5	CASSPGQRQPQHF	TGTGCCAGCAGCCCAGGACAGAGGCAGCCCCAGCATTTT
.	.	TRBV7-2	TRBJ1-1	CASSLRFGNTEAFF	TGTGCCAGCAGCTTACGGTTCGGGAACACTGAAGCTTTCTTT
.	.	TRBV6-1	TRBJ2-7	CASSEARLARRGTYEQYF	TGTGCCAGCAGTGAAGCGAGGCTAGCGCGTAGAGGTACCTACGAGCAGTACTTC
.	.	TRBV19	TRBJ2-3	CASKPGPSTDTQYF	TGTGCCAGTAAACCAGGCCCTAGCACAGATACGCAGTATTTT
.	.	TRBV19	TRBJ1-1	CASSGLVNTEAFF	TGTGCCAGTAGTGGACTGGTGAACACTGAAGCTTTCTTT
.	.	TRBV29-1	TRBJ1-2	CSVEDPDSYGYTF	TGCAGCGTTGAAGATCCTGACAGCTATGGCTACACCTTC
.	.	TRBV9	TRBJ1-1	CASSAGTLGNTEAFF	TGTGCCAGCAGCGCGGGGACACTCGGGAACACTGAAGCTTTCTTT
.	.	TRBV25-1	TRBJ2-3	CASSPRRDTQYF	TGTGCCAGCAGTCCCAGGAGGGATACGCAGTATTTT
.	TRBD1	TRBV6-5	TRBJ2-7	CASSPGQGQSYEQYF	TGTGCCAGCAGTCCAGGACAGGGCCAATCCTACGAGCAGTACTTC
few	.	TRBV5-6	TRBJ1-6	CASSLSAGVDSPLHF	TGTGCCAGCAGCTTGTCCGCGGGGGTTGATTCACCCCTCCACTTT
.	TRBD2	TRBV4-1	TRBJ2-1	CASSQEGGIAGNEQFF	TGCGCCAGCAGCCAAGAGGGGGGGATAGCGGGGAATGAGCAGTTCTTC
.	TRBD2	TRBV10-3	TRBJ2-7	CATGGTSGYEQYF	TGTGCCACCGGTGGGACTAGCGGCTACGAGCAGTACTTC
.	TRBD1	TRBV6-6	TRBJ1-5	CASSPQGHNQPQHF	TGTGCCAGCAGTCCACAGGGGCACAATCAGCCCCAGCATTTT
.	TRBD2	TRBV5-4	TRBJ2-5	CASSLELAKSETQYF	TGTGCCAGCAGCTTGGAACTAGCGAAGTCGGAGACCCAGTACTTC
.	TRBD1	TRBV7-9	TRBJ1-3	CARDSTGDSSGNTIYF	TGTGCCAGGGACTCGACAGGGGACAGCTCTGGAAACACCATATATTTT
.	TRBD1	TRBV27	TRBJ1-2	CASSLTGNYGYTF	TGTGCCAGCAGTTTGACAGGGAACTATGGCTACACCTTC
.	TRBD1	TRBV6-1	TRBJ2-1	CASNPGGTVYNEQFF	TGTGCCAGCAATCCCGGTGGGACAGTCTACAATGAGCAGTTCTTC
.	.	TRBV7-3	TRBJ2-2	CASSLGQNTGELFF	TGTGCCAGCAGCTTGGGACAGAACACCGGGGAGCTGTTTTTT
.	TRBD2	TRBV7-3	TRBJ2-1	CASSFGTNNEQFF	TGTGCCAGCAGCTTCGGGACTAATAATGAGCAGTTCTTC
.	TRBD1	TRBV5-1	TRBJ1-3	CASSGGQFSSGNTIYF	TGCGCCAGCAGCGGGGGACAGTTTAGCTCTGGAAACACCATATATTTT
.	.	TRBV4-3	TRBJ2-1	CASSQKPPGSNEQFF	TGCGCCAGCAGCCAAAAGCCCCCTGGGAGCAATGAGCAGTTCTTC
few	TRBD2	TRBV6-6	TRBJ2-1	CASRRGESNEQFF	TGTGCCAGCAGACGGGGGGAGAGCAATGAGCAGTTCTTC
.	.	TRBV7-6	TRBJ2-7	CASSSDTPYEQYF	TGTGCCAGCAGCTCGGACACCCCCTACGAGCAGTACTTC
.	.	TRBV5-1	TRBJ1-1	CASSLEAGAVEAFF	TGCGCCAGCAGCTTGGAGGCGGGGGCCGTTGAAGCTTTCTTT
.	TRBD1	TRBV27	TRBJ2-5	CASSLTGQGRTQYF	TGTGCCAGCAGTTTAACGGGACAGGGTAGGACCCAGTACTTC
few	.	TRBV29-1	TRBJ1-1	CSVDMGGMNTEAFF	TGCAGCGTTGATATGGGAGGGATGAACACTGAAGCTTTCTTT
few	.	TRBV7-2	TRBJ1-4	CASSLVGQGNNPNEKLFF	TGTGCCAGCAGCTTAGTGGGTCAGGGCAATAACCCTAATGAAAAACTGTTTTTT
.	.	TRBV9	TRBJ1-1	CASSSRGGNTEAFF	TGTGCCAGCAGCTCCCGGGGGGGGAACACTGAAGCTTTCTTT
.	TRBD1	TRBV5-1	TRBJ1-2	CASSLEGQFYGYTF	TGCGCCAGCAGCTTGGAGGGACAGTTTTATGGCTACACCTTC
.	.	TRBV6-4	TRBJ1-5	CASSDERGPTPYGNQPQHF	TGTGCCAGCAGTGACGAGCGGGGCCCTACCCCTTATGGCAATCAGCCCCAGCATTTT
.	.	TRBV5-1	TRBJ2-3	CASSKGQSTDTQYF	TGCGCCAGCAGCAAGGGACAAAGCACAGATACGCAGTATTTT
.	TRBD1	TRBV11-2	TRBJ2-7	CASRSGTAREQYF	TGTGCCAGCAGATCCGGGACAGCTCGCGAGCAGTACTTC
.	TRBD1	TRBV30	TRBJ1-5	CAWSSVGQGALQPQHF	TGTGCCTGGAGTTCAGTTGGACAGGGGGCTTTGCAGCCCCAGCATTTT
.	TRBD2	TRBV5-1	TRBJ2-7	CASSLYYPGTSGRVLEQYF	TGCGCCAGCAGCCTCTACTACCCCGGGACTAGCGGGAGAGTCCTCGAGCAGTACTTC
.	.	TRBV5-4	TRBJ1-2	CASSWADRKDGYTF	TGTGCCAGCAGCTGGGCCGACAGGAAAGATGGCTACACCTTC
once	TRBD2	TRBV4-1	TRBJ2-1	CASSLFTTSGGITSSYNEQFF	TGCGCCAGCAGCCTGTTCACGACTAGCGGGGGCATTACGAGCTCCTACAATGAGCAGTTCTTC
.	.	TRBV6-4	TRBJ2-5	CASSDSGGSQETQYF	TGTGCCAGCAGTGACTCAGGAGGCAGTCAAGAGACCCAGTACTTC